The rows below give T cell receptor beta chains drawn from one sample of a study of early T cells in non-severe SARS-CoV-2 infection. A single record per CDR3 protein comes from TCRdb applying MiXCR to the 5' RACE reads. The profile shows roughly 41,000 distinct CDR3 sequences, 5.4% of them singletons. The input for sequencing was whole blood, taken at baseline. The origin of the receptors is an adult who was a healthcare worker with PCR-confirmed SARS-CoV-2 infection or an uninfected control (not recorded which). The CDR3 runs from the conserved cysteine through the conserved F or W. Fields, in order: J gene, clone size, CDR3 length, D gene, V gene, CDR3 DNA, CDR3 protein. D genes are given only for firm matches. Clone size is stated in some rows and not others, as once, few, many or a class when expanded.

j_call: TRBJ2-2; clone_size: NA; cdr3_length: 13; d_call: NA; v_call: TRBV19; cdr3_nt: TGTGCCAGTACCGGGGGAGGCACCGGGGAGCTGTTTTTT; cdr3_aa: CASTGGGTGELFF
j_call: TRBJ2-3; clone_size: many; cdr3_length: 15; d_call: TRBD1; v_call: TRBV28; cdr3_nt: TGTGCCAGCAGGACGGAGACAGGGGAGGCAGATACGCAGTATTTT; cdr3_aa: CASRTETGEADTQYF
j_call: TRBJ2-1; clone_size: many; cdr3_length: 13; d_call: NA; v_call: TRBV11-2; cdr3_nt: TGTGCCAGCAGCTTAGATCTGAGTAGTGAGCAGTTCTTC; cdr3_aa: CASSLDLSSEQFF
j_call: TRBJ2-5; clone_size: many; cdr3_length: 13; d_call: NA; v_call: TRBV6-6; cdr3_nt: TGTGCCAGCAGTTCCCAGACAGAAGAGACCCAGTACTTC; cdr3_aa: CASSSQTEETQYF
j_call: TRBJ2-6; clone_size: many; cdr3_length: 15; d_call: NA; v_call: TRBV11-2; cdr3_nt: TGTGCCAGCAGCTTCGGCCCGGGGAGTACCAACGTCCTGACTTTC; cdr3_aa: CASSFGPGSTNVLTF
j_call: TRBJ1-1; clone_size: few; cdr3_length: 15; d_call: TRBD1; v_call: TRBV5-1; cdr3_nt: TGCGCCAGCAGCCATGGCGACAGGGCGAACACTGAAGCTTTCTTT; cdr3_aa: CASSHGDRANTEAFF
j_call: TRBJ1-5; clone_size: many; cdr3_length: 14; d_call: NA; v_call: TRBV9; cdr3_nt: TGTGCCAGCAGCCCGGGGACCCACGGGCAGCCCCAGCATTTT; cdr3_aa: CASSPGTHGQPQHF
j_call: TRBJ2-7; clone_size: many; cdr3_length: 18; d_call: NA; v_call: TRBV20-1; cdr3_nt: TGCAGTGCTAGAGATTACCAGGATCCCAGGGTAGGGATCTACGAGCAGTACTTC; cdr3_aa: CSARDYQDPRVGIYEQYF
j_call: TRBJ1-1; clone_size: few; cdr3_length: 15; d_call: NA; v_call: TRBV28; cdr3_nt: TGTGCCAGCAGTTTCGCCACACGGAAGAACACTGAAGCTTTCTTT; cdr3_aa: CASSFATRKNTEAFF
j_call: TRBJ2-1; clone_size: few; cdr3_length: 17; d_call: NA; v_call: TRBV4-1; cdr3_nt: TGCGCCAGCAGCCAAGATCAGGGCAGGGCAGGGAGGAATGAGCAGTTCTTC; cdr3_aa: CASSQDQGRAGRNEQFF
j_call: TRBJ2-3; clone_size: few; cdr3_length: 18; d_call: NA; v_call: TRBV7-9; cdr3_nt: TGTGCCAGCAGTTCGACAGGGGGCTCAGCTAGCGGGATAGATACGCAGTATTTT; cdr3_aa: CASSSTGGSASGIDTQYF
j_call: TRBJ2-7; clone_size: NA; cdr3_length: 11; d_call: NA; v_call: TRBV28; cdr3_nt: TGTGCCAGCACTGGGGGTAACGAGCAGTACTTC; cdr3_aa: CASTGGNEQYF
j_call: TRBJ2-1; clone_size: many; cdr3_length: 13; d_call: NA; v_call: TRBV6-1; cdr3_nt: TGTGCCAGCAGTGTAAGACAGGACGGTGAGCAGTTCTTC; cdr3_aa: CASSVRQDGEQFF
j_call: TRBJ2-3; clone_size: many; cdr3_length: 16; d_call: TRBD1; v_call: TRBV5-6; cdr3_nt: TGTGCCAGCAGCTTAGGGGCACAGGGGGCAGGGGATACGCAGTATTTT; cdr3_aa: CASSLGAQGAGDTQYF
j_call: TRBJ1-1; clone_size: NA; cdr3_length: 15; d_call: TRBD1; v_call: TRBV12-3/TRBV12-4; cdr3_nt: TGTGCCAGCAGTATCGGGACAGGCCCGAACACTGAAGCTTTCTTT; cdr3_aa: CASSIGTGPNTEAFF
j_call: TRBJ2-7; clone_size: many; cdr3_length: 16; d_call: TRBD2; v_call: TRBV20-1; cdr3_nt: TGCAGTGCTAGATCCCACGATAGCGGGATATTTCACGAGCAGTACTTC; cdr3_aa: CSARSHDSGIFHEQYF
j_call: TRBJ2-2; clone_size: few; cdr3_length: 15; d_call: NA; v_call: TRBV5-1; cdr3_nt: TGCGCCAGCAGCTTGCGGGATGCGGGCACCGGGGAGCTGTTTTTT; cdr3_aa: CASSLRDAGTGELFF
j_call: TRBJ1-3; clone_size: few; cdr3_length: 14; d_call: NA; v_call: TRBV7-2; cdr3_nt: TGTGCCAGCAGCTCGACATTCTCTGGAAACACCATATATTTT; cdr3_aa: CASSSTFSGNTIYF
j_call: TRBJ2-2; clone_size: few; cdr3_length: 16; d_call: TRBD1; v_call: TRBV10-1; cdr3_nt: TGCGCCAGCAGTGAGCCCGGACAGGGTGACGCCGGGGAGCTGTTTTTT; cdr3_aa: CASSEPGQGDAGELFF
j_call: TRBJ2-7; clone_size: medium-sized; cdr3_length: 14; d_call: NA; v_call: TRBV12-3/TRBV12-4; cdr3_nt: TGTGCCAGCAGTCCACGGGACGGATCCTACGAGCAGTACTTC; cdr3_aa: CASSPRDGSYEQYF
j_call: TRBJ2-1; clone_size: many; cdr3_length: 16; d_call: TRBD2; v_call: TRBV7-9; cdr3_nt: TGTGCCAGCAGCTTGGCTAGCGGGGGCTCCTACAATGAGCAGTTCTTC; cdr3_aa: CASSLASGGSYNEQFF
j_call: TRBJ2-7; clone_size: many; cdr3_length: 16; d_call: TRBD2; v_call: TRBV4-1; cdr3_nt: TGCGCCAGCAGCCAAGAATTTAGCGGGAGGCGATACGAGCAGTACTTC; cdr3_aa: CASSQEFSGRRYEQYF
j_call: TRBJ2-1; clone_size: many; cdr3_length: 16; d_call: NA; v_call: TRBV4-1; cdr3_nt: TGCGCCAGCAGCCAAGAGGGGGAGGCGTCCTACAATGAGCAGTTCTTC; cdr3_aa: CASSQEGEASYNEQFF
j_call: TRBJ1-1; clone_size: many; cdr3_length: 16; d_call: NA; v_call: TRBV20-1; cdr3_nt: TGCAGTGCTAGAACGACGGGACGAAGGTTGAACACTGAAGCTTTCTTT; cdr3_aa: CSARTTGRRLNTEAFF
j_call: TRBJ1-3; clone_size: many; cdr3_length: 15; d_call: NA; v_call: TRBV30; cdr3_nt: TGTGCCTGGAGTGTACAGGTCACCTCTGGAAACACCATATATTTT; cdr3_aa: CAWSVQVTSGNTIYF
j_call: TRBJ2-7; clone_size: many; cdr3_length: 13; d_call: NA; v_call: TRBV20-1; cdr3_nt: TGCAGTGCTGACCGAAGCGATTCCTACGAGCAGTACTTC; cdr3_aa: CSADRSDSYEQYF
j_call: TRBJ2-7; clone_size: many; cdr3_length: 16; d_call: TRBD2; v_call: TRBV5-5; cdr3_nt: TGTGCCAGCAGCTTGGTTGGACTAGCGACCTCCTACGAGCAGTACTTC; cdr3_aa: CASSLVGLATSYEQYF
j_call: TRBJ2-1; clone_size: many; cdr3_length: 16; d_call: TRBD2; v_call: TRBV9; cdr3_nt: TGTGCCAGCAGCTTGCTGGGACTACCGAATTACAATGAGCAGTTCTTC; cdr3_aa: CASSLLGLPNYNEQFF
j_call: TRBJ2-7; clone_size: NA; cdr3_length: 16; d_call: NA; v_call: TRBV15; cdr3_nt: TGTGCCACCAGCTCAAGACGGGGACCTCAGTTCCACGAGCAGTACTTC; cdr3_aa: CATSSRRGPQFHEQYF
j_call: TRBJ2-5; clone_size: many; cdr3_length: 13; d_call: TRBD2; v_call: TRBV3-1; cdr3_nt: TGTGCCAGCAGCCAACTGGGACTAGGGACCCAGTACTTC; cdr3_aa: CASSQLGLGTQYF
j_call: TRBJ2-3; clone_size: few; cdr3_length: 18; d_call: TRBD2; v_call: TRBV9; cdr3_nt: TGTGCCAGCAGCCCCCGGGGACTAGCGGGAGGGGGCACAGATACGCAGTATTTT; cdr3_aa: CASSPRGLAGGGTDTQYF
j_call: TRBJ1-1; clone_size: many; cdr3_length: 15; d_call: NA; v_call: TRBV7-9; cdr3_nt: TGTGCCAGCAGCTTATACGGGGGGGAGAACACTGAAGCTTTCTTT; cdr3_aa: CASSLYGGENTEAFF
j_call: TRBJ2-5; clone_size: NA; cdr3_length: 16; d_call: NA; v_call: TRBV28; cdr3_nt: TGTGCCAGCAGTTTCCTGGCAGGGTATAGGGGAGAGACCCAGTACTTC; cdr3_aa: CASSFLAGYRGETQYF
j_call: TRBJ2-1; clone_size: NA; cdr3_length: 15; d_call: TRBD2; v_call: TRBV9; cdr3_nt: TGTGCCAGCAGCGTAGGCGGGAGGGCGGCCAATGAGCAGTTCTTC; cdr3_aa: CASSVGGRAANEQFF
j_call: TRBJ1-3; clone_size: NA; cdr3_length: 14; d_call: TRBD1; v_call: TRBV6-5; cdr3_nt: TGTGCCAGCAGCCCACAGGGGTCGGGAAACACCATATATTTT; cdr3_aa: CASSPQGSGNTIYF
j_call: TRBJ1-1; clone_size: NA; cdr3_length: 15; d_call: TRBD1; v_call: TRBV6-5; cdr3_nt: TGTGCCAGCACAGAGTTAGGGGGCCCGAACACTGAAGCTTTCTTT; cdr3_aa: CASTELGGPNTEAFF
j_call: TRBJ1-1; clone_size: many; cdr3_length: 17; d_call: TRBD1; v_call: TRBV2; cdr3_nt: TGTGCCAGCAGTGAAATTGTGCTGGGACAGGGGAACACTGAAGCTTTCTTT; cdr3_aa: CASSEIVLGQGNTEAFF
j_call: TRBJ2-1; clone_size: few; cdr3_length: 12; d_call: NA; v_call: TRBV12-3/TRBV12-4; cdr3_nt: TGTGCCAGCAGTCACCTCCGCCATGAGCAGTTCTTC; cdr3_aa: CASSHLRHEQFF
j_call: TRBJ1-1; clone_size: many; cdr3_length: 15; d_call: NA; v_call: TRBV5-4; cdr3_nt: TGTGCCAGCAGCTTGTACAGGGCCAGGAACACTGAAGCTTTCTTT; cdr3_aa: CASSLYRARNTEAFF
j_call: TRBJ2-1; clone_size: many; cdr3_length: 12; d_call: NA; v_call: TRBV7-8; cdr3_nt: TGTGCCAGCAGCTTACAGGGGCTTGAGCAGTTCTTC; cdr3_aa: CASSLQGLEQFF
j_call: TRBJ2-7; clone_size: many; cdr3_length: 15; d_call: NA; v_call: TRBV28; cdr3_nt: TGTGCCAGCAGTTCCCGGGACGGGGCTTCCTACGAGCAGTACTTC; cdr3_aa: CASSSRDGASYEQYF
j_call: TRBJ2-5; clone_size: many; cdr3_length: 15; d_call: NA; v_call: TRBV12-3/TRBV12-4; cdr3_nt: TGTGCCAGCAGTTTAGTGTCCGGGGGACAAGAGACCCAGTACTTC; cdr3_aa: CASSLVSGGQETQYF
j_call: TRBJ1-2; clone_size: NA; cdr3_length: 14; d_call: TRBD1; v_call: TRBV30; cdr3_nt: TGTGCCTGGAGTGTCAGGGGGCGAGTGTATGGCTACACCTTC; cdr3_aa: CAWSVRGRVYGYTF
j_call: TRBJ2-7; clone_size: NA; cdr3_length: 15; d_call: TRBD2; v_call: TRBV20-1; cdr3_nt: TGCAGTGCTAGCCGACTAGCGGGAGATTCAGGGGAGCAGTACTTC; cdr3_aa: CSASRLAGDSGEQYF
j_call: TRBJ1-3; clone_size: many; cdr3_length: 16; d_call: TRBD1; v_call: TRBV9; cdr3_nt: TGTGCCAGCAGCGTGACAGGGGCCAACTCTGGAAACACCATATATTTT; cdr3_aa: CASSVTGANSGNTIYF
j_call: TRBJ2-5; clone_size: many; cdr3_length: 14; d_call: TRBD1; v_call: TRBV7-2; cdr3_nt: TGTGCCAGCAGCCCTGGACAGGGGCGGGAGACCCAGTACTTC; cdr3_aa: CASSPGQGRETQYF
j_call: TRBJ2-3; clone_size: NA; cdr3_length: 15; d_call: TRBD2; v_call: TRBV5-5; cdr3_nt: TGTGCCAGCAGCAGTAGCGGGAGAAGCCCAGATACGCAGTATTTT; cdr3_aa: CASSSSGRSPDTQYF
j_call: TRBJ2-5; clone_size: many; cdr3_length: 13; d_call: NA; v_call: TRBV11-2; cdr3_nt: TGTGCCCCCTTATATGGGAGCCAAGAGACCCAGTACTTC; cdr3_aa: CAPLYGSQETQYF
j_call: TRBJ2-2; clone_size: many; cdr3_length: 14; d_call: NA; v_call: TRBV7-6; cdr3_nt: TGTGCCAGCAGTTATAACAGGAACACCGGGGAGCTGTTTTTT; cdr3_aa: CASSYNRNTGELFF
j_call: TRBJ1-5; clone_size: many; cdr3_length: 15; d_call: NA; v_call: TRBV3-1; cdr3_nt: TGTGCCAGCAGCCAAGGAAAGGGATTCGATCAGCCCCAGCATTTT; cdr3_aa: CASSQGKGFDQPQHF
j_call: TRBJ2-1; clone_size: NA; cdr3_length: 12; d_call: NA; v_call: TRBV28; cdr3_nt: TGTGCCACCAGCATAAGCATAAATGAGCAGTTCTTC; cdr3_aa: CATSISINEQFF